Listed below are T cell receptor beta chains from one sample, sequenced in a study of T cells in Graves' hyperthyroidism and ophthalmopathy. Each CDR3 protein is one row after TCRdb ran MiXCR on the multiplex PCR reads. This sample has approximately 520,000 distinct CDR3 sequences; less than 25% occur once, and the top ten carry around 27%. Sequenced sample: blood. These receptor sequences come from a man aged 18 to 30 with Graves' hyperthyroidism. Both conserved end residues are part of each CDR3. The order of the fields is D gene, V gene, clone size, J gene, CDR3 protein, CDR3 DNA. The D gene is left open where the match is weak. Where a row states a size, it is once, few, many or the class of an expanded clone; other rows omit it.

.	TRBV5-1	many	TRBJ2-2	CASSLFTGFANTGELFF	TGCGCCAGCAGCTTATTTACAGGGTTCGCGAACACCGGGGAGCTGTTTTTT
TRBD1	TRBV19	few	TRBJ1-2	CATREDRSGGYTF	TGTGCCACCAGGGAGGACAGGTCGGGTGGCTACACCTTC
.	TRBV19	.	TRBJ1-5	CASSIIIDQPQHF	TGTGCCAGTAGTATTATCATTGATCAGCCCCAGCATTTT
TRBD1	TRBV6-1	many	TRBJ1-1	CASYRTGQGEAFF	TGTGCCAGCTACCGGACAGGACAGGGTGAAGCTTTCTTT
TRBD1	TRBV6-5	many	TRBJ1-1	CASSSSGQGRTEAFF	TGTGCCAGCAGTTCATCCGGACAGGGAAGGACTGAAGCTTTCTTT
.	TRBV10-1	.	TRBJ2-7	CASSENIATGEQYF	TGCGCCAGCAGTGAAAATATCGCTACGGGCGAGCAGTACTTC
.	TRBV11-2	many	TRBJ1-1	CASTVDRLRITEAFF	TGTGCCAGCACAGTGGACAGACTGAGGATAACTGAAGCTTTCTTT
TRBD2	TRBV12-3/TRBV12-4	many	TRBJ2-5	CASNNGLAGGQTQYF	TGTGCCAGCAATAACGGACTAGCGGGGGGGCAGACCCAGTACTTC
.	TRBV15	.	TRBJ1-1	CATIMRSGEAFF	TGTGCCACCATCATGAGGTCAGGAGAAGCTTTCTTT
TRBD1	TRBV25-1	.	TRBJ2-7	CASSEDRAFGASEQYF	TGTGCCAGCAGTGAAGACAGGGCATTTGGGGCCTCCGAGCAGTACTTC
.	TRBV19	many	TRBJ2-2	CASTPYAIGGPELFF	TGTGCCAGTACCCCATACGCCATCGGGGGTCCAGAATTGTTTTTT
.	TRBV6-1	many	TRBJ2-5	CASSEAAETQYF	TGTGCCAGCAGTGAAGCCGCCGAGACCCAGTACTTC
TRBD1	TRBV12-3/TRBV12-4	many	TRBJ1-1	CASSRGGAGEAFF	TGTGCCAGCAGCCGAGGGGGCGCGGGTGAAGCTTTCTTT
TRBD1	TRBV29-1	.	TRBJ2-7	CSAGTGGNEQYF	TGCAGCGCCGGGACAGGGGGTAATGAGCAGTACTTC
.	TRBV2	many	TRBJ2-7	CASSVTRTNYEQYF	TGTGCCAGCAGTGTTACACGGACAAACTACGAGCAGTACTTC
.	TRBV10-1	many	TRBJ2-7	CASSSDGSYEQYF	TGCGCCAGCAGTTCCGATGGATCCTACGAGCAGTACTTC
.	TRBV12-3/TRBV12-4	.	TRBJ2-7	CASSLLSRRGSYEQYF	TGTGCCAGCAGTTTGCTCAGTAGGCGGGGCTCCTACGAGCAGTACTTC
.	TRBV11-2	few	TRBJ1-2	CASSLGPRGAPANYGYTF	TGTGCCAGCAGCTTGGGCCCTAGGGGGGCCCCGGCTAACTATGGCTACACCTTC
.	TRBV6-1	many	TRBJ2-7	CASSEARADLYF	TGTGCCAGCAGTGAAGCGCGGGCAGATCTGTACTTC
.	TRBV12-3/TRBV12-4	many	TRBJ2-7	CASSLSGKPYEQYF	TGTGCCAGCAGTTTATCTGGGAAGCCCTACGAGCAGTACTTC
TRBD2	TRBV2	many	TRBJ2-3	CARGRTSYSDTQYF	TGTGCCAGGGGAAGGACTAGCTATTCAGATACGCAGTATTTT
TRBD2	TRBV4-1	.	TRBJ2-4	CASSQTGTSGGGIQYF	TGCGCCAGCAGCCAAACCGGGACTAGCGGGGGTGGCATTCAGTACTTC
.	TRBV27	few	TRBJ1-3	CASSRRESGNTIYF	TGTGCCAGCAGCCGCCGGGAGTCTGGAAACACCATATATTTT
.	TRBV7-2	many	TRBJ2-5	CASSPWRREETQYF	TGTGCCAGCAGCCCTTGGCGGAGAGAAGAGACCCAGTACTTC
.	TRBV6-1	few	TRBJ2-7	CASSEGRKSWQYF	TGTGCCAGCAGTGAAGGCAGAAAGTCCTGGCAGTACTTC
TRBD2	TRBV30	many	TRBJ2-7	CAWSVGLAGHEQYF	TGTGCCTGGAGTGTGGGACTAGCGGGCCACGAGCAGTACTTC
.	TRBV19	few	TRBJ2-2	CASSMSAILRTGELCF	TGTGCCAGTAGTATGTCAGCAATCCTTAGAACCGGGGAGCTGTGTTTT
.	TRBV25-1	many	TRBJ1-2	CASSEVQFYGYTF	TGTGCCAGCAGTGAAGTACAGTTCTATGGCTACACCTTC
.	TRBV11-2	.	TRBJ2-7	CASSPPGVGEQYF	TGTGCCAGCAGCCCCCCGGGGGTGGGCGAGCAGTACTTC
TRBD1	TRBV5-1	many	TRBJ1-1	CASSFGQGEAFF	TGCGCCAGCAGCTTTGGACAGGGTGAAGCTTTCTTT
.	TRBV15	many	TRBJ1-2	CATSSFRTDYGYTF	TGTGCCACCAGCAGTTTCCGGACAGATTATGGCTACACCTTC
TRBD1	TRBV6-1	few	TRBJ1-2	CASSRTGAGIHGYTF	TGTGCCAGCAGTCGGACAGGCGCCGGGATCCATGGCTACACCTTC
.	TRBV7-9	many	TRBJ1-1	CASRSSLEAFF	TGTGCCAGCAGGTCATCTCTTGAAGCTTTCTTT
TRBD1	TRBV2	many	TRBJ2-7	CASTETQGDYEQYF	TGTGCCAGCACAGAGACACAGGGGGACTACGAGCAGTACTTC
TRBD1	TRBV20-1	.	TRBJ1-2	CSAREAGQKNYGYTF	TGCAGTGCTAGAGAGGCGGGACAGAAAAACTATGGCTACACCTTC
TRBD2	TRBV27	.	TRBJ2-2	CASSLTGTSGGSGELFF	TGTGCCAGCAGTTTAACCGGGACTAGCGGGGGTTCGGGGGAGCTGTTTTTT
.	TRBV12-3/TRBV12-4	many	TRBJ2-5	CASRPSGVETQYF	TGTGCCAGCAGACCTTCGGGGGTGGAGACCCAGTACTTC
.	TRBV19	.	TRBJ2-2	CASSIPWGNTGELFF	TGTGCCAGTAGTATCCCCTGGGGAAACACCGGGGAGCTGTTTTTT
.	TRBV6-7	.	TRBJ2-4	CASTQGGEKNIQYF	TGTGCCAGCACCCAGGGGGGGGAAAAAAACATTCAGTACTTC
.	TRBV27	many	TRBJ1-1	CASSLTSPPGEAFF	TGTGCCAGCAGTTTAACCAGTCCGCCGGGGGAAGCTTTCTTT
TRBD2	TRBV12-3/TRBV12-4	few	TRBJ2-5	CASSSAGGQETQYF	TGTGCCAGCAGTTCCGCGGGGGGACAAGAGACCCAGTACTTC
.	TRBV6-5	many	TRBJ1-1	CASSYRGGWTEAFF	TGTGCCAGCAGTTACCGGGGGGGCTGGACTGAAGCTTTCTTT
TRBD1	TRBV4-2	few	TRBJ1-4	CASSQEEQGGNEKLFF	TGTGCCAGCAGCCAAGAGGAACAGGGGGGAAATGAAAAACTGTTTTTT
.	TRBV6-5	.	TRBJ2-6	CASSYSGGSPGANVLTF	TGTGCCAGCAGTTATAGCGGTGGGTCACCTGGGGCCAACGTCCTGACTTTC
.	TRBV12-3/TRBV12-4	many	TRBJ1-5	CASSLDGGGVSNQPQHF	TGTGCCAGCAGTTTGGATGGGGGGGGAGTCAGCAATCAGCCCCAGCATTTT
.	TRBV30	many	TRBJ1-2	CAWSPNYGYTF	TGTGCCTGGAGCCCTAACTATGGCTACACCTTC